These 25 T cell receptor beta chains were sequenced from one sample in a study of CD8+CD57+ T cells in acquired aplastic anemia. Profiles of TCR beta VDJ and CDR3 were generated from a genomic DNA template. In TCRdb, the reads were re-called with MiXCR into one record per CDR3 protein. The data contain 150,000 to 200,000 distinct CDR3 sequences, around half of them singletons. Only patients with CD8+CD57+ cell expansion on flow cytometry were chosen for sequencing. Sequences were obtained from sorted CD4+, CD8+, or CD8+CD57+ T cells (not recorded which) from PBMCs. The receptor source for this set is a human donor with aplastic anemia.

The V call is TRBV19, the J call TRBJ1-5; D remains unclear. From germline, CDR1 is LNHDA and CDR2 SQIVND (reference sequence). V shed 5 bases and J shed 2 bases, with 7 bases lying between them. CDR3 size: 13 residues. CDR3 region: CASSRAGNQPQHF. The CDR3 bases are TGTGCCAGTAGTCGGGCAGGCAATCAGCCCCAGCATTTT. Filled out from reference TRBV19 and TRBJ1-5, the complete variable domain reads DGGITQSPKYLFRKEGQNVTLSCEQNLNHDAMYWYRQDPGQGLRLIYYSQIVNDFQKGDIAEGYSVSREKKESFPLTVTSAQKNPTAFYLCASSRAGNQPQHFGDGTRLSIL.

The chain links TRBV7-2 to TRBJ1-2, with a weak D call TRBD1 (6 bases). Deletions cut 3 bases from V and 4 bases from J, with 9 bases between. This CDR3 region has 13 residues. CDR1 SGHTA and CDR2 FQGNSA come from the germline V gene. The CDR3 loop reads CASSFSQGYGYTF. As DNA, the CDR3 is TGTGCCAGCAGCTTCTCACAGGGCTATGGCTACACCTTC.

CDR3 coding DNA: TGTGCCATCAGTGAGTCCGGGGCAACTAATGAAAAACTGTTTTTT. It codes for CAISESGATNEKLFF. The chain couples TRBV10-3 to TRBJ1-4; D uncertain. Germline CDR1 is ENHRY and CDR2 is SYGVKD. The CDR3 has 15 residues. The V end lost 0 bases, the J end lost 0 bases, and 5 bases lay between the germline ends.

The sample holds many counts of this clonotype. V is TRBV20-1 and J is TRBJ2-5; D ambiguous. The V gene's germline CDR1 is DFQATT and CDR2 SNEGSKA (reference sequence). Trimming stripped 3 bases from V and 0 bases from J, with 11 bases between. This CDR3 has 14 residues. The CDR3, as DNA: TGCAGTGCTAGTCTTAGAGTACACCAAGAGACCCAGTACTTC. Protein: CSASLRVHQETQYF.

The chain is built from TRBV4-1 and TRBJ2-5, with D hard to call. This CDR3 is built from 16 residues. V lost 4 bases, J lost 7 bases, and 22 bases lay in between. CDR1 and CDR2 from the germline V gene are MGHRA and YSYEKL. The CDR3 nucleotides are TGCGCCAGCAGCCTAAATGTAGTTGGAGCGAGAGTGACCCAGTACTTC. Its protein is CASSLNVVGARVTQYF.

CDR3 sequence (DNA): TGTGCCAGCAGAACCGGGACTAGCGGTGTAGGGAATGAGCAGTTCTTC. It encodes CASRTGTSGVGNEQFF. J is TRBJ2-1 and V is TRBV6-1; TRBD2 aligns across 11 bases. CDR3 length equals 16 residues. Germline V gene data show CDR1 as MNHNS and CDR2 as SASEGT. The ends lost 6 bases at V and 7 bases at J; junction bases unmatched: 11.

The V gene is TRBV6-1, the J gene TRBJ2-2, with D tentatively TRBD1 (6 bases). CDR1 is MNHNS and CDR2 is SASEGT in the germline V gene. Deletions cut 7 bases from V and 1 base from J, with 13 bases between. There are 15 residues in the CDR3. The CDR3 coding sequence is TGTGCCAGCACCCGAGACAGGCGGAACACCGGGGAGCTGTTTTTT. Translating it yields CASTRDRRNTGELFF.

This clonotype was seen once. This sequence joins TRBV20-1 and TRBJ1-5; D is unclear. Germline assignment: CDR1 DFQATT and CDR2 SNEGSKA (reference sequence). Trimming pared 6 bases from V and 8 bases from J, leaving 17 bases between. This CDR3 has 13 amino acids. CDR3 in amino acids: CSASGGVRKPQHF. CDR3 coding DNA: TGCAGTGCAAGCGGAGGAGTAAGGAAGCCCCAGCATTTT.

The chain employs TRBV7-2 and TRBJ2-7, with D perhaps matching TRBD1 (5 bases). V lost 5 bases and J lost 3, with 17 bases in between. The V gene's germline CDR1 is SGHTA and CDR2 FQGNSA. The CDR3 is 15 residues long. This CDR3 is CASSPAVRGNYEQYF. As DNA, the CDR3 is TGTGCCAGCAGCCCCGCTGTAAGGGGAAACTACGAGCAGTACTTC.

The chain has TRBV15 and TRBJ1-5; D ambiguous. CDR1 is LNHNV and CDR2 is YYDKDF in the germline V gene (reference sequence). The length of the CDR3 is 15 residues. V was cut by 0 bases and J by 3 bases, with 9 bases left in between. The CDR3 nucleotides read TGTGCCACCAGCAGAGATAAAGGGATCAATCAGCCCCAGCATTTT. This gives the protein CATSRDKGINQPQHF. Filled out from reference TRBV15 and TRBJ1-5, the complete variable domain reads DAMVIQNPRYQVTQFGKPVTLSCSQTLNHNVMYWYQQKSSQAPKLLFHYYDKDFNNEADTPDNFQSRRPNTSFCFLDIRSPGLGDTAMYLCATSRDKGINQPQHFGDGTRLSIL.

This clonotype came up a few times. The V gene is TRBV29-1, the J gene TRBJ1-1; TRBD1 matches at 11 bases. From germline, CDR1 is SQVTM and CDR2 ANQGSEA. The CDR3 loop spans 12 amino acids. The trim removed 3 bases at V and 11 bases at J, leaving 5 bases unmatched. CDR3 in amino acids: CSVEGQGEVAFF. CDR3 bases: TGCAGCGTTGAGGGACAGGGGGAAGTGGCTTTCTTT.

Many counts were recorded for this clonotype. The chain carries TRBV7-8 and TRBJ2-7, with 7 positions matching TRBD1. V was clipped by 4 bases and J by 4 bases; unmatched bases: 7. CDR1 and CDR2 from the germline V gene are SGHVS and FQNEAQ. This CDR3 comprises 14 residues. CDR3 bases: TGTGCCAGCAGCTCTGGACAGGTTGCGTACGAGCAGTACTTC. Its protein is CASSSGQVAYEQYF.

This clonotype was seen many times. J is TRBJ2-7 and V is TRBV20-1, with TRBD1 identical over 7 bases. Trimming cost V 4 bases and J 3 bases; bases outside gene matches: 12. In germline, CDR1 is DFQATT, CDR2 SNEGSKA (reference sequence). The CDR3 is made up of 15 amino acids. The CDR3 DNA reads TGCAGTGCTATTTTTCTTAACAGGGGCTACTACGAGCAGTACTTC. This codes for CSAIFLNRGYYEQYF.

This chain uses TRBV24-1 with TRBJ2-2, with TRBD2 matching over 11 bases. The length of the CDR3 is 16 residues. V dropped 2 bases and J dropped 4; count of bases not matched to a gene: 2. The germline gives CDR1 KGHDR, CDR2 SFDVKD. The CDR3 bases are TGTGCCACCAGTGATTCCGGGACTAGCGGCACCGGGGAGCTGTTTTTT. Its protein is CATSDSGTSGTGELFF.

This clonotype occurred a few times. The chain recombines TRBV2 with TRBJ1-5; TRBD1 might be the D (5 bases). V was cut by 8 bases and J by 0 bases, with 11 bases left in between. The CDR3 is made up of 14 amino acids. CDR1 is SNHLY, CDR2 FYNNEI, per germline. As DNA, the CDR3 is TGTGCCAGCCACGACAGTCATAGCAATCAGCCCCAGCATTTT. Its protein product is CASHDSHSNQPQHF.

For the CDR3, the DNA is TGTGCCAGCAGCCAAACCGGGACAGGGGGCGCCGAGCAGTACTTC. As protein: CASSQTGTGGAEQYF. The chain is built from TRBV7-2 and TRBJ2-7; 12 nucleotides match TRBD1. CDR3 length: 15 residues. CDR1 is SGHTA, CDR2 FQGNSA, per germline. The V and J ends lost 5 bases and 6 bases, in that order; junction bases with no gene match: 8.

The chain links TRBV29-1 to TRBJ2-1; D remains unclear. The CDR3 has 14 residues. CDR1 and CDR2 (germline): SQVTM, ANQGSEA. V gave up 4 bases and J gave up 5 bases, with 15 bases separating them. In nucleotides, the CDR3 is TGCAGCGTTGGACCCCAGAATCCCAACAATGAGCAGTTCTTC. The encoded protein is CSVGPQNPNNEQFF.

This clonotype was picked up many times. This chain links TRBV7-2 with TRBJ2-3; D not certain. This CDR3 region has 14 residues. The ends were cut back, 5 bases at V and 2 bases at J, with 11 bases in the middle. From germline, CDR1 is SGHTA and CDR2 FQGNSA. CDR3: CASSPRSLTDTQYF. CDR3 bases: TGTGCCAGCAGCCCCCGGAGCCTCACAGATACGCAGTATTTT. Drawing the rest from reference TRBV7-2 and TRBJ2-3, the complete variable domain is GAGVSQSPSNKVTEKGKDVELRCDPISGHTALYWYRQSLGQGLEFLIYFQGNSAPDKSGLPSDRFSAERTGGSVSTLTIQRTQQEDSAVYLCASSPRSLTDTQYFGPGTRLTVL.

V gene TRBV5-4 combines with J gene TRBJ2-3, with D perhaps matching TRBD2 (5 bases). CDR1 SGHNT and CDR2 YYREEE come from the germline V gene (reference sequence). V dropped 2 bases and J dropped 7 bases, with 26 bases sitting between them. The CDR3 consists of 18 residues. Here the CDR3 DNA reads TGTGCCAGCAGCTTCCTCAGCCCTAGCCCAGTAACGGAGTATACGCAGTATTTT. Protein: CASSFLSPSPVTEYTQYF. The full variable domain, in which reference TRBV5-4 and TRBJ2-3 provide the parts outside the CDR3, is ETGVTQSPTHLIKTRGQQVTLRCSSQSGHNTVSWYQQALGQGPQFIFQYYREEENGRGNFPPRFSGLQFPNYSSELNVNALELDDSALYLCASSFLSPSPVTEYTQYFGPGTRLTVL.

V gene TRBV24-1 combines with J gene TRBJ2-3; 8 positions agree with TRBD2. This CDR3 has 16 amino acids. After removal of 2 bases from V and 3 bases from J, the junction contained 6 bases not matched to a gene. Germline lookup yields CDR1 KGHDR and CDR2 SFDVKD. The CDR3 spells CATSDSSTSETDTQYF. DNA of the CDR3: TGTGCCACCAGTGATTCGTCGACTAGCGAGACAGATACGCAGTATTTT.

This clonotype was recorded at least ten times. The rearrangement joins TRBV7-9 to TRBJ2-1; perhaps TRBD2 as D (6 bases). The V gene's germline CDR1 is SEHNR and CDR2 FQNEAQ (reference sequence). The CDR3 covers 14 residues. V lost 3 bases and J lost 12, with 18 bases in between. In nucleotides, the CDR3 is TGTGCCAGCAGCTTGCCGCCACCGGGACTTTCGCAGTTCTTC. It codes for CASSLPPPGLSQFF.

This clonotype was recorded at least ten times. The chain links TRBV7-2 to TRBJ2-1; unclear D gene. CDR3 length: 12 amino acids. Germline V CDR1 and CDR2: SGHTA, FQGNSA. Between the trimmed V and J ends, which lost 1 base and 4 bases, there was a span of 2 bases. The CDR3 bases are TGTGCCAGCAGCTTAGTGTACAATGAGCAGTTCTTC. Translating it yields CASSLVYNEQFF.

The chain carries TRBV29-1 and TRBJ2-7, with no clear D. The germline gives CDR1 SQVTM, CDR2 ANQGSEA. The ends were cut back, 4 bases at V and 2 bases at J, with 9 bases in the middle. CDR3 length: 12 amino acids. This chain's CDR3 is CSVGYSPYEQYF. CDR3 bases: TGCAGCGTTGGATACAGCCCCTACGAGCAGTACTTC.

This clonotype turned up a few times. CDR3 DNA sequence: TGTGCCACCAGTGATTTGGGTCCGGGGGGGGCTCGGTCGGGAGGACACTACAATGAGCAGTTCTTC. Its protein product is CATSDLGPGGARSGGHYNEQFF. This chain connects TRBV24-1 to TRBJ2-1, with 8 bases identical to TRBD2. CDR1 is KGHDR and CDR2 is SFDVKD in the germline V gene. This CDR3 has 22 residues. With V trimmed by 0 bases and J by 3 bases, 21 bases remained unmatched.

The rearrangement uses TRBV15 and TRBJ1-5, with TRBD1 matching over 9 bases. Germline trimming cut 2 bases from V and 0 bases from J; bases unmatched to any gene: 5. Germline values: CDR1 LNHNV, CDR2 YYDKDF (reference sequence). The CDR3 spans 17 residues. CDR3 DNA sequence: TGTGCCACCAGCAGAAAGGGGACAGGGTATAGCAATCAGCCCCAGCATTTT. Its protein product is CATSRKGTGYSNQPQHF.